The 23 T cell receptor beta chains below were found in one sample sequenced in a study of T-cell reconstitution after alpha-beta-depleted transplantation in children. Library preparation (for TCRbeta) was performed with unique molecular identifiers. TCRdb processed the PCR reads anew with MiXCR; each CDR3 protein has one entry. Here the sample spans about 980,000 distinct CDR3 sequences, roughly 31% being singletons. The specimen comprised PBMCs, mostly from graft donor cells, sampled 360 days after TCRalphabeta/CD19-depleted stem cell transplant. Receptor source: a boy less than two years old who had a stem cell transplant for SCID, so the T cells may come from the graft donor.

This clonotype was seen more than once but under ten times. The chain has TRBV29-1 and TRBJ1-1; 7 nucleotides line up with TRBD1. Germline CDR1 reads SQVTM; CDR2 reads ANQGSEA. The CDR3 is 13 amino acids. V shed 6 bases and J 3 bases; nucleotides not matched to a gene: 7. In DNA form, the CDR3 reads TGCAGCGTACAGGGGCTTCGGGACACTGAAGCTTTCTTT. It encodes CSVQGLRDTEAFF.

The sample holds a few counts of this clonotype. This rearrangement joins TRBV18 to TRBJ2-7, with TRBD1 identical over 7 bases. The J segment lost 0 bases and the V segment lost 4 bases, leaving 6 bases of the junction unmatched. CDR3 length equals 15 residues. From germline, CDR1 is KGHSH and CDR2 LQKENI. Here the CDR3 DNA reads TGTGCCAGCTCACAGGGGACAGTCCCCTCCTACGAGCAGTACTTC. Amino acids: CASSQGTVPSYEQYF.

The CDR3 DNA is TGTGCCACCAGCAGAGCAACAGCGGGGGATAGGGATGAGCAGTTCTTC. Translated, it gives CATSRATAGDRDEQFF. V and J are TRBV15 and TRBJ2-1, with 8 bases matching TRBD2. The J segment lost 8 bases and the V segment lost 1 base, leaving 10 bases of the junction unmatched. The CDR3 sequence is 16 residues long. Germline CDR1 is LNHNV and CDR2 is YYDKDF (reference sequence).

The chain is built from TRBV5-1 and TRBJ2-2; D may correspond to TRBD1 or TRBD2 (5 bases each). Germline loops: CDR1 SGHRS, CDR2 YFSETQ. The CDR3 is made up of 17 amino acids. V was shortened by 1 base and J by 0 bases, with 13 bases between the two germline ends. CDR3 DNA: TGCGCCAGCAGCTTGTTGAGGGGCAGGGCGAACACCGGGGAGCTGTTTTTT. Protein sequence: CASSLLRGRANTGELFF. Based on the CDR3 plus reference TRBV5-1 and TRBJ2-2, the full variable domain is KAGVTQTPRYLIKTRGQQVTLSCSPISGHRSVSWYQQTPGQGLQFLFEYFSETQRNKGNFPGRFSGRQFSNSRSEMNVSTLELGDSALYLCASSLLRGRANTGELFFGEGSRLTVL.

This clonotype has just a few counts. CDR3 loop: CASSLVGRLNSPLHF. In DNA form, the CDR3 reads TGTGCCAGCAGCTTAGTTGGACGTTTAAATTCACCCCTCCACTTT. The chain recombines TRBV7-8 with TRBJ1-6; D gene ambiguous. The CDR3 is 15 amino acids. The V end lost 1 base, the J end lost 7 bases, and 11 bases lay between the germline ends. Germline loops: CDR1 SGHVS, CDR2 FQNEAQ.

The chain uses TRBV10-2 and TRBJ2-3; TRBD2 is a possible D gene (5 bases). Trimming cost V 2 bases and J 6 bases, with 21 bases left between them. This CDR3 has 17 residues. Germline V gene sequence: CDR1 WSHSY, CDR2 SAAADI. The CDR3 loop reads CASSEPRTAGGVDTQYF. The CDR3, as DNA: TGCGCCAGCAGTGAGCCTCGAACAGCCGGAGGCGTGGATACGCAGTATTTT.

This chain joins TRBV5-6 and TRBJ2-6, with 12 bases that match TRBD2. J was trimmed by 1 base and V by 2 bases; bases with no gene match: 1. CDR3 length equals 17 residues. Germline CDR1 is SGHDT and CDR2 is YYEEEE. The CDR3 sequence: CASSLLAGGSGANVLTF. In DNA form, the CDR3 reads TGTGCCAGCAGCTTACTAGCGGGGGGATCTGGGGCCAACGTCCTGACTTTC.

This clonotype was picked up a small number of times. The rearrangement uses TRBV7-9 and TRBJ1-1, with D perhaps matching TRBD1 (5 bases). Germline V lookup: CDR1 SEHNR, CDR2 FQNEAQ (reference sequence). The CDR3 extends over 16 amino acids. Trimming left V 6 bases short and J 1 base short, with 18 bases between. This CDR3 reads CASRGLIGHPNTEAFF. CDR3 coding DNA: TGTGCCAGCAGGGGGCTTATAGGACACCCGAACACTGAAGCTTTCTTT.

The genes are TRBV5-1 and TRBJ1-3; no firm D call. In germline, CDR1 is SGHRS, CDR2 YFSETQ. V dropped 1 base and J dropped 0 bases, with 11 bases sitting between them. The CDR3 runs to 16 residues. CDR3 DNA sequence: TGCGCCAGCAGCTTGCTTGGAGCCTCCTCTGGAAACACCATATATTTT. Its translation is CASSLLGASSGNTIYF.

The chain combines TRBV4-3 with TRBJ2-7, with 9 bases matching TRBD1. The CDR3 consists of 16 residues. The germline V gene encodes CDR1 LGHNA and CDR2 YSLEER. The V segment lost 0 bases and the J segment 3 bases; nucleotides outside the gene matches: 6. For the CDR3, the DNA is TGCGCCAGCAGCCAAGATCCGGGACAGGGCGTCTACGAGCAGTACTTC. It is translated as CASSQDPGQGVYEQYF.

J is TRBJ2-1 and V is TRBV5-1; D is uncertain. This CDR3 spans 14 amino acids. Germline V CDR1 and CDR2: SGHRS, YFSETQ. V was cut by 0 bases and J by 6 bases, with 10 bases left in between. The CDR3 DNA sequence: TGCGCCAGCAGCTTGGGGTACACCTCCAATGAGCAGTTCTTC. This encodes CASSLGYTSNEQFF.

This clonotype has more than one count but fewer than ten. This chain connects TRBV20-1 to TRBJ2-1; perhaps TRBD2 as D (5 bases). This CDR3 comprises 14 residues. The V end lost 4 bases, the J end lost 6 bases, and 16 bases lay between the germline ends. The germline gives CDR1 DFQATT, CDR2 SNEGSKA (reference sequence). The chain's CDR3 is CSAKVALRGNEQFF. DNA for the CDR3: TGCAGTGCTAAAGTAGCCCTACGGGGCAATGAGCAGTTCTTC.

As to this clonotype: Relative to the germline gene, one junction end is altered; a read error may explain this. V and J are TRBV5-1 and TRBJ1-5; D remains ambiguous. Per the germline V gene, CDR1 is SGHRS and CDR2 is YFSETQ. This CDR3 contains 13 residues. The CDR3 DNA sequence: TGTGCCAGCAGCTTAGACGGAGATCAGCCCCAGCATTTT. It yields the protein CASSLDGDQPQHF.

V and J are TRBV7-2 and TRBJ2-5; possible D gene TRBD1, 5 bases. The germline gives CDR1 SGHTA, CDR2 FQGNSA. CDR3 length equals 13 residues. Between the trimmed V and J ends, which lost 4 bases and 5 bases, there was a span of 11 bases. The CDR3 reads CASSYRQRETQYF. As DNA, the CDR3 is TGTGCCAGCAGCTACCGACAGAGGGAGACCCAGTACTTC.

The J gene is TRBJ1-1, the V gene TRBV5-6; D call uncertain. CDR1 and CDR2 from the germline V gene are SGHDT and YYEEEE. This CDR3 contains 16 residues. The V end was cut by 1 base, the J end by 0 bases, with 13 bases between. The CDR3, as DNA: TGTGCCAGCAGCTTGATTGTAGATACTCTGAACACTGAAGCTTTCTTT. Protein product: CASSLIVDTLNTEAFF.

CDR3 region: CASSPSTSGLNEQFF. CDR3 coding DNA: TGTGCCAGCAGCCCGTCGACTAGCGGGTTGAATGAGCAGTTCTTC. The rearrangement joins TRBV14 to TRBJ2-1; 10 bases are shared with TRBD2. J lost 7 bases, V lost 4 bases, and 7 bases had no gene match. Germline-derived CDR1 and CDR2 are SGHDN and FVKESK. The CDR3 contains 15 residues.

The chain joins TRBV5-5 to TRBJ2-7; a weak D match, TRBD1 (6 bases). The V gene's germline CDR1 is SGHKS and CDR2 YYEKEE (reference sequence). V dropped 6 bases and J dropped 4 bases, with 20 bases sitting between them. The length of the CDR3 is 15 residues. The CDR3 DNA is TGTGCCAGCAAAAGGACAGCCGATATCACGTACGAGCAGTACTTC. Residues: CASKRTADITYEQYF.

In regard to this clonotype: At one end, the junction sequence differs from germline, possibly due to a read error. The chain employs TRBV5-6 and TRBJ2-1, with D perhaps TRBD1 or TRBD2 (5 bases each). The CDR3 has 18 amino acids. Per germline, CDR1 SGHDT and CDR2 YYEEEE. Here the CDR3 reads CAISLPLLRPGRLNEQFF. CDR3 DNA sequence: TGTGCCATCAGCCTCCCGCTCCTAAGGCCGGGACGCCTCAATGAGCAGTTCTTC.

The V call is TRBV5-1, the J call TRBJ1-1; 7 bases align to TRBD1. Germline CDR1 is SGHRS and CDR2 is YFSETQ. Trimming cost V 2 bases and J 3 bases; bases outside gene matches: 10. This CDR3 has 16 residues. The CDR3 coding sequence is TGCGCCAGCAGCTTCGGCAACAGGGGCCGGCACACTGAAGCTTTCTTT. Translating gives CASSFGNRGRHTEAFF. The entire variable domain, with the rest obtained from reference TRBV5-1 and TRBJ1-1, is as follows: KAGVTQTPRYLIKTRGQQVTLSCSPISGHRSVSWYQQTPGQGLQFLFEYFSETQRNKGNFPGRFSGRQFSNSRSEMNVSTLELGDSALYLCASSFGNRGRHTEAFFGQGTRLTVV.

This clonotype occurred many times. J is TRBJ2-7 and V is TRBV20-1, with D perhaps TRBD1 (5 bases). Trimming took off 0 bases at V and 0 bases at J, with 12 bases between the two ends. The CDR3 has 15 residues. The germline V gene has CDR1 DFQATT and CDR2 SNEGSKA (reference sequence). The CDR3 region is CSARDGRALSYEQYF. In DNA, the CDR3 is TGCAGTGCTAGAGATGGCAGGGCCCTCTCCTACGAGCAGTACTTC.

This clonotype has a single count. The chain has TRBV20-1 and TRBJ1-5; TRBD1 matches at 9 bases. The CDR3 sequence is 15 residues long. Germline V lookup: CDR1 DFQATT, CDR2 SNEGSKA (reference sequence). V shed 6 bases and J 4 bases; nucleotides not matched to a gene: 10. CDR3 sequence: CSATQTGGGNQPQHF. CDR3 DNA: TGCAGTGCAACCCAGACAGGGGGTGGTAATCAGCCCCAGCATTTT.

V usage is TRBV6-6 and J usage is TRBJ2-5; D ambiguous. V lost 4 bases to trimming and J lost 2 bases, with 8 bases between them. Germline V gives CDR1 MNHNY, CDR2 SVGAGI (reference sequence). The CDR3 contains 13 residues. CDR3 amino acids: CASSWWIQETQYF. The CDR3 DNA reads as TGTGCCAGCAGTTGGTGGATACAAGAGACCCAGTACTTC.

This clonotype appeared a few times. The chain has TRBV5-5 and TRBJ2-1; 8 bases agree with TRBD2. J was trimmed by 7 bases and V by 3 bases; bases with no gene match: 9. This CDR3 contains 15 residues. Germline values: CDR1 SGHKS, CDR2 YYEKEE (reference sequence). CDR3 bases: TGTGCCAGCAGCTACGGGGGGGCCTTTCGTAATGAGCAGTTCTTC. Its protein product is CASSYGGAFRNEQFF. The full variable domain, rest sourced from reference TRBV5-5 and TRBJ2-1, is DAGVTQSPTHLIKTRGQQVTLRCSPISGHKSVSWYQQVLGQGPQFIFQYYEKEERGRGNFPDRFSARQFPNYSSELNVNALLLGDSALYLCASSYGGAFRNEQFFGPGTRLTVL.